This passage covers 23 T cell receptor beta chains from one sample sequenced in a study of T cells in localized non-small cell lung cancer. Libraries were prepared by immunoSEQ multiplex PCR; TCRdb keeps only in-frame clonotypes and omits some of them. The sample consists of around 70,000 clones, 70% to 90% of them appearing once. The material was peripheral blood, obtained before any cancer treatment. Receptors originate from a male donor at least 60 years old with stage III squamous cell lung carcinoma.

J is TRBJ1-2 and V is TRBV2; D is possibly TRBD1 (5 bases). V lost 1 base, J lost 3 bases, and 9 bases lay in between. The germline V gene encodes CDR1 SNHLY and CDR2 FYNNEI. There are 14 residues in the CDR3. DNA for the CDR3: TGTGCCAGCAGTGAAGTCAGGGTGGACTATGGCTACACCTTC. As protein: CASSEVRVDYGYTF. The variable domain in full, completed from reference TRBV2 and TRBJ1-2, reads EPEVTQTPSHQVTQMGQEVILRCVPISNHLYFYWYRQILGQKVEFLVSFYNNEISEKSEIFDDQFSVERPDGSNFTLKIRSTKLEDSAMYFCASSEVRVDYGYTFGSGTRLTVV.

This sequence joins TRBV30 and TRBJ1-3; D is ambiguous. CDR3 length: 16 residues. Germline CDR1 is GTSNPN and CDR2 is SVGIG (reference sequence). V was cut by 1 base and J by 0 bases, with 13 bases left in between. CDR3 nucleotides: TGTGCCTGGAGTGCTGGATCACCTGGCTCTGGAAACACCATATATTTT. Translated: CAWSAGSPGSGNTIYF.

The chain is built from TRBV5-4 and TRBJ2-5, with 9 bases matching TRBD1. The germline V gene has CDR1 SGHNT and CDR2 YYREEE (reference sequence). The CDR3 covers 15 residues. V was pared by 4 bases and J by 5 bases, with 9 bases of the junction left unmatched. CDR3 in DNA: TGTGCCAGCAGCGTACAGGGGGCGCGAAAGGAGACCCAGTACTTC. This translates into CASSVQGARKETQYF.

This chain links TRBV5-1 with TRBJ2-7; possibly TRBD2 for D (5 bases). With 0 bases removed from V and 3 bases from J, the gap between germline ends came to 10 bases. Germline V lookup: CDR1 SGHRS, CDR2 YFSETQ. This CDR3 has 14 residues. The DNA for the CDR3 is TGCGCCAGCAGCTTGGATCTCGGGGACTACGAGCAGTACGTC. Translation: CASSLDLGDYEQYV.

The chain uses TRBV7-2 and TRBJ1-3; D not resolved. V lost 10 bases and J lost 7, with 17 bases in between. Germline values: CDR1 SGHTA, CDR2 FQGNSA. The CDR3 contains 13 residues. The CDR3 DNA is TGTGCCACCTCTCCGGGCGGGCGGAACACCATATATTTT. Its protein is CATSPGGRNTIYF.

The chain carries TRBV4-2 and TRBJ1-2; D gene ambiguous. The CDR3 is 14 residues long. V gave up 0 bases and J gave up 9 bases, with 14 bases separating them. Looked up from germline, CDR1 is LGHNA and CDR2 is YNFKEQ. CDR3 coding DNA: TGTGCCAGCAGCCAAGAGGGCCGGGTTATCAGCTACACCTTC. Protein sequence: CASSQEGRVISYTF.

This clone is categorized as medium-sized. The V call is TRBV4-3, the J call TRBJ2-7; D unresolved. The length of the CDR3 is 16 residues. Germline CDR1 is LGHNA and CDR2 is YSLEER. The V and J ends lost 0 bases and 3 bases respectively, with 15 bases between them. The CDR3 region is CASSQDPGSGGYEQYF. The CDR3 region has the DNA TGCGCCAGCAGCCAAGATCCGGGCTCGGGTGGCTACGAGCAGTACTTC.

The rearrangement uses TRBV11-3 and TRBJ2-5; D unresolved. Looked up from germline, CDR1 is SGHNT and CDR2 is YENEEA. V lost 1 base, J lost 1 base, and 4 bases lay in between. The CDR3 has 13 residues. The CDR3 sequence is CASSLGVQETQYF. The CDR3 coding sequence is TGTGCCAGCAGCTTAGGAGTCCAAGAGACCCAGTACTTC. Looking up the rest from reference TRBV11-3 and TRBJ2-5 gives the full variable domain: EAGVVQSPRYKIIEKKQPVAFWCNPISGHNTLYWYLQNLGQGPELLIRYENEEAVDDSQLPKDRFSAERLKGVDSTLKIQPAELGDSAVYLCASSLGVQETQYFGPGTRLLVL.

J is TRBJ2-1 and V is TRBV5-1; 12 nucleotides line up with TRBD2. The CDR3 sequence is 17 residues long. Germline V gene lookup returns CDR1 SGHRS and CDR2 YFSETQ. The junction had 12 bases not matched to a gene; V was cut back by 3 bases and J by 8 bases. CDR3 DNA: TGCGCCAGCAGCTCTAGCGGGGGGGCCCCTGGGGAGGATGAGCAGTTCTTC. Its protein is CASSSSGGAPGEDEQFF.

This clone was recorded only once. This chain links TRBV6-5 with TRBJ2-2, with TRBD1 matching 7 bases. V dropped 11 bases and J dropped 5; count of bases not matched to a gene: 5. Germline-derived CDR1 and CDR2 are MNHEY and SVGAGI. This CDR3 has 12 residues. The chain's CDR3 is CAARGLTGELFF. The CDR3 region has the DNA TGTGCCGCGAGGGGGCTTACCGGGGAGCTGTTTTTT.

The chain recombines TRBV18 with TRBJ2-1, with a possible D match to TRBD2 (5 bases). The CDR3 length is 14 residues. The germline V gene has CDR1 KGHSH and CDR2 LQKENI. V shed 6 bases and J shed 4 bases, with 13 bases lying between them. CDR3 sequence reads: CASSLSRGYNEQFF. The CDR3 DNA sequence: TGTGCCAGCTCCCTTTCGAGAGGGTACAATGAGCAGTTCTTC.

This clone was observed once. The V gene is TRBV6-6, the J gene TRBJ2-6, with 8 bases that match TRBD1. This CDR3 comprises 16 residues. Unmatched junction bases numbered 3, after V lost 2 bases and J lost 3 bases. Germline values: CDR1 MNHNY, CDR2 SVGAGI (reference sequence). In DNA form, the CDR3 reads TGTGCCAGCAGTTACGCCAGGGGGCTTGGGGCCAACGTCCTGACTTTC. This sequence encodes CASSYARGLGANVLTF.

The V and J genes are TRBV5-6 and TRBJ1-1; D is undetermined. V dropped 0 bases and J dropped 12 bases, with 12 bases sitting between them. The CDR3 length is 12 residues. Germline values: CDR1 SGHDT, CDR2 YYEEEE. CDR3 loop: CASSLVSGRTFF. CDR3 coding DNA: TGTGCCAGCAGCTTGGTTTCGGGCAGAACTTTCTTT.

The rearrangement joins TRBV6-5 to TRBJ1-4; D is unresolved. V lost 5 bases to trimming and J lost 4 bases, with 14 bases between them. This CDR3 has 15 residues. CDR1 is MNHEY, CDR2 SVGAGI, per germline. CDR3 region: CASSATASRNEKLFF. The CDR3 DNA is TGTGCCAGCAGTGCAACGGCGTCTCGTAATGAAAAACTGTTTTTT.

This clone was observed many times. In DNA form, the CDR3 reads TGCAGCGTTCGCCTTGGGCAAAACACCGGGGAGCTGTTTTTT. This translates into CSVRLGQNTGELFF. This sequence joins TRBV29-1 and TRBJ2-2; D gene uncertain. CDR1 SQVTM and CDR2 ANQGSEA come from the germline V gene. The CDR3 consists of 14 residues. Between the trimmed V and J ends, which lost 5 bases and 2 bases, there was a span of 12 bases.

CDR3 sequence: CSVGPGGSTEAFF. CDR3 in DNA: TGCAGCGTTGGTCCAGGGGGCTCGACTGAAGCTTTCTTT. This rearrangement joins TRBV29-1 to TRBJ1-1; TRBD1 matches at 8 bases. This CDR3 is 13 amino acids long. V trimming: 4 bases; J trimming: 5 bases; junction bases outside the gene matches: 6. Per the germline V gene, CDR1 is SQVTM and CDR2 is ANQGSEA.

This clone came up once. The chain joins TRBV5-6 to TRBJ2-5, with a possible D match to TRBD2 (6 bases). Trimming removed 5 bases from V and 5 bases from J, with 16 bases in between. The V gene's germline CDR1 is SGHDT and CDR2 YYEEEE. There are 14 residues in the CDR3. CDR3 bases: TGTGCCAGCAGGACTGGGGGGACGAGGGAGACCCAGTACTTC. Translating it yields CASRTGGTRETQYF.

The rearrangement uses TRBV1 and TRBJ2-7; TRBD1 is taken as the D call from the table, unchecked against the DNA. TRBV1 represents a pseudogene. This CDR3 comprises 16 residues. CDR3 DNA: TGCACCAGCAGCCGTTACCGGGACAGGGGGCCGTACGAGCAGTACGTC. Residues: CTSSRYRDRGPYEQYV.

This clone was observed a single time. The chain is built from TRBV5-1 and TRBJ2-5; D possibly matches TRBD1 or TRBD2 (5 bases each). From germline, CDR1 is SGHRS and CDR2 YFSETQ. The CDR3 has 17 amino acids. Trimming removed 2 bases from V and 1 base from J, with 18 bases in between. CDR3 protein: CASSFRPSRGTQETQYF. The CDR3 nucleotides read TGCGCCAGCAGCTTTAGGCCCTCCCGTGGGACCCAAGAGACCCAGTACTTC.

This clone has only a few counts. The J gene is TRBJ1-1, the V gene TRBV29-1, with a tentative D call TRBD1 (5 bases). Trimming took 4 bases from V and 4 from J, leaving 16 bases between them. Per germline, CDR1 SQVTM and CDR2 ANQGSEA. This CDR3 contains 14 residues. The CDR3 protein is CSVALRGGSTEAFF. CDR3 in DNA: TGCAGCGTTGCCTTGAGGGGTGGGAGCACTGAAGCTTTCTTT. Variable domain in full (rest from reference TRBV29-1 and TRBJ1-1): SAVISQKPSRDICQRGTSLTIQCQVDSQVTMMFWYRQQPGQSLTLIATANQGSEATYESGFVIDKFPISRPNLTFSTLTVSNMSPEDSSIYLCSVALRGGSTEAFFGQGTRLTVV.

This chain connects TRBV7-8 to TRBJ1-2; 10 bases are shared with TRBD1. The CDR3 extends over 15 amino acids. J lost 3 bases, V lost 4 bases, and 5 bases had no gene match. Germline CDR1 reads SGHVS; CDR2 reads FQNEAQ. The CDR3 coding sequence is TGTGCCAGCAGCTCCCGGACAGGGGGATACTATGGCTACACCTTC. Its translation is CASSSRTGGYYGYTF. The full variable domain, rest sourced from reference TRBV7-8 and TRBJ1-2, is GAGVSQSPRYKVAKRGQDVALRCDPISGHVSLFWYQQALGQGPEFLTYFQNEAQLDKSGLPSDRFFAERPEGSVSTLKIQRTQQEDSAVYLCASSSRTGGYYGYTFGSGTRLTVV.

The chain recombines TRBV7-2 with TRBJ2-3; possibly TRBD2 for D (7 bases). From germline, CDR1 is SGHTA and CDR2 FQGNSA. The V gene lost 8 bases and the J gene lost 3 bases, with 18 bases spanning the gap. CDR3 length equals 15 residues. The CDR3 coding sequence is TGTGCCAGCCTCCGGTCGGGGGGCTCGACAGATACGCAGTATTTT. This sequence encodes CASLRSGGSTDTQYF.

The rearrangement links TRBV10-2 to TRBJ2-3; 8 nucleotides match TRBD2. The CDR3 consists of 12 residues. With 7 bases clipped from V and 6 bases from J, the junction kept 3 bases outside the gene matches. Germline V gene sequence: CDR1 WSHSY, CDR2 SAAADI. The CDR3 reads CASKIAGDTQYF. DNA for the CDR3: TGCGCCAGCAAGATAGCGGGGGATACGCAGTATTTT.